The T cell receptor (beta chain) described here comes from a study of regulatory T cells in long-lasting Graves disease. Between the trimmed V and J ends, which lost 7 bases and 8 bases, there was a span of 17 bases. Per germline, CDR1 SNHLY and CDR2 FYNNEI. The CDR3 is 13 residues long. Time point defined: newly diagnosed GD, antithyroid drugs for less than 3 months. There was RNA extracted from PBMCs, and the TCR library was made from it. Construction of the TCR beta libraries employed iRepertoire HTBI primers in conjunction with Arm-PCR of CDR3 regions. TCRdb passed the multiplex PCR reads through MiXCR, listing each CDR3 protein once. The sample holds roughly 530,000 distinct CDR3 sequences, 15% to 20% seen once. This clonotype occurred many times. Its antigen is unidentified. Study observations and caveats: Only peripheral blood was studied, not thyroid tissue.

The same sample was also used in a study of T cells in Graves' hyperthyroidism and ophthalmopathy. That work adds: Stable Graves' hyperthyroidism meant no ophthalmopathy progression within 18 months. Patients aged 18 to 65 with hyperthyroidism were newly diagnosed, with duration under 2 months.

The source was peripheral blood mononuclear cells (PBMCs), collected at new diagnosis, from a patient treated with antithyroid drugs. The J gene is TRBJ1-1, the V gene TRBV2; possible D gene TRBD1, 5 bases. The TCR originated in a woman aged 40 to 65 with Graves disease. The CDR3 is CASKGMGQEEAFF. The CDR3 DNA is TGTGCCAGCAAGGGGATGGGCCAGGAAGAAGCTTTCTTT.